The clone carrying this TCR beta chain was detected ten times or more. The antigen remains unidentified. The data were obtained in a study of T cells in Graves' hyperthyroidism and ophthalmopathy. Patients counted as stable if ophthalmopathy did not develop within 18 months. Participants, patients aged 18 to 65, had newly diagnosed hyperthyroidism with a duration under 2 months. Exclusion followed for patients with uncontrolled infection, other autoimmune disease, pregnancy or lactation. Study observations and caveats: Most clonotypes expanded in thyroid above 0.001 were likewise present in blood.

Amplified TCR beta CDR3 regions came from RNA transcripts. HTBI primers were employed in a first-round RT-PCR of the TCR CDR3. TCRdb redid the calling of the multiplex PCR reads with MiXCR, one entry per CDR3 protein. The sample has 600,000 to 900,000 distinct CDR3 sequences; about 17% are singletons. The sequencing sample was made of blood. This clonotype originated in a man aged 18 to 29 with Graves' hyperthyroidism.

The CDR3 DNA reads as TGTGCCAGCAGTTCGTTGAACCCCAGCCCTGAGAAGACCCAGTACTTC. Translation gives CASSSLNPSPEKTQYF. The V call is TRBV28, the J call TRBJ2-5; D is ambiguous. The CDR3 has 16 amino acids. The ends were cut back, 4 bases at V and 6 bases at J, with 21 bases in the middle. The germline V gene encodes CDR1 MDHEN and CDR2 SYDVKM.